The clone carrying this TCR beta chain came up a few times. What it recognizes is unknown. Making the TCR beta libraries involved quantitative 5'-RACE with molecular barcodes. TCRdb processed the 5' RACE reads anew with MiXCR; each CDR3 protein has one entry. The sample shows 290,000 or so distinct CDR3 sequences, more than 20% of them seen only once. Germline V lookup: CDR1 DFQATT, CDR2 SNEGSKA (reference sequence). Trimming took 5 bases from V and 7 from J; bases not matched to a gene: 17. This CDR3 has 16 amino acids. This specimen belongs to a study of CD8 T cells in ankylosing spondylitis. Findings and caveats of the study: Previously reported in reactive arthritis synovial fluid and blood were some of the motif variants. There was reportedly significant enrichment of clones that were disease-linked in matched ankylosing spondylitis synovial fluid. The study identified a TCR beta motif of several highly homologous variants that appeared characteristic of ankylosing spondylitis blood.

The sequenced material came from blood, either unsorted or a sorted T cell fraction (not recorded which). This TCR came from a female donor with ankylosing spondylitis or in good health (not recorded which). The chain links TRBV20-1 to TRBJ2-1, with 7 bases aligning to TRBD2. The CDR3 sequence is CSAPGVEASGLNEQFF. CDR3 DNA: TGCAGTGCTCCTGGGGTGGAAGCTAGCGGTTTAAATGAGCAGTTCTTC.